The 2 T cell receptor beta chains reported below all come from one sample, sequenced in a study of technical replicates of blood from several donors. Assay used: immunoSEQ multiplex PCR; TCRdb lists only in-frame clones, some missing. The data show 75,000 to 100,000 clones, roughly 94% seen once. Sequencing was done on a sample of T cells isolated from PBMCs. The receptor set was obtained from a human donor in good health.

This sequence joins TRBV28 and TRBJ2-5; a possible D gene is TRBD2 (6 bases). The ends were cut back, 8 bases at V and 2 bases at J, with 18 bases in the middle. CDR1 and CDR2 from the germline V gene are MDHEN and SYDVKM. The CDR3 consists of 15 residues. CDR3 bases: TGTGCCAGCTCCACTAGCAGCCTTTCTCAAGAGACCCAGTACTTC. It translates to CASSTSSLSQETQYF.

The V call is TRBV13, the J call TRBJ2-2; 7 bases are shared with TRBD1. Trimming took 1 base from V and 6 from J; bases not matched to a gene: 8. The CDR3 runs to 16 residues. Germline V gene lookup returns CDR1 PRHDT and CDR2 FYEKMQ (reference sequence). This chain's CDR3 is CASSLDFTGEAGELFF. The DNA for the CDR3 is TGTGCCAGCAGCTTAGACTTTACAGGGGAAGCCGGGGAGCTGTTTTTT.